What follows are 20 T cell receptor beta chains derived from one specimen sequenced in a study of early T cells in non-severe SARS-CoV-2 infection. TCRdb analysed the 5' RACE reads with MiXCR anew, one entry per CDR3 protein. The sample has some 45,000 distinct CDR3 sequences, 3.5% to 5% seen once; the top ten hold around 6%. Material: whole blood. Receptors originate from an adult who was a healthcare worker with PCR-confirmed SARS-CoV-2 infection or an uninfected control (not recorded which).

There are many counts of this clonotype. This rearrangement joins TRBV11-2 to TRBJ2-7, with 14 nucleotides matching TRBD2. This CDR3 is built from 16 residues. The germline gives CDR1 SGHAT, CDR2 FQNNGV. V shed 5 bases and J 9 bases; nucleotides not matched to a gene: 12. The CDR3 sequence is CASSLSGGLAGVGQYF. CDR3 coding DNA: TGTGCCAGCAGCCTAAGCGGGGGACTAGCGGGAGTCGGGCAGTACTTC.

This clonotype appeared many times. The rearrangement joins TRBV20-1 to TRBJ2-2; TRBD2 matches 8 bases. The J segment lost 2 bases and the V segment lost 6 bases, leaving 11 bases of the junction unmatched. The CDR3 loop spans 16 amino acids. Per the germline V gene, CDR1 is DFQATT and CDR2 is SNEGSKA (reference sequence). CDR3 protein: CSAFQRERVNTGELFF. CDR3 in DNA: TGCAGTGCCTTCCAGCGGGAGAGGGTCAACACCGGGGAGCTGTTTTTT.

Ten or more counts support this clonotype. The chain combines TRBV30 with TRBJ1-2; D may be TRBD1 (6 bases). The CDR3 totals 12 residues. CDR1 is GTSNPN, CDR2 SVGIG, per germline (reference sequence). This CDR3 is CAGGRRRYGYTF. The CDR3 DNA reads TGTGCAGGGGGACGTCGACGCTATGGCTACACCTTC.

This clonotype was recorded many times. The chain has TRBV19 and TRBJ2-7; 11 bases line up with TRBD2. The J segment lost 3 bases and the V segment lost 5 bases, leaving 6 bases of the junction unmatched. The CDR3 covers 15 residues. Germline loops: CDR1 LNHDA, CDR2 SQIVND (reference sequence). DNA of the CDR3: TGTGCCAGTAGTTTCGGGACTAGCGGAAACTACGAGCAGTACTTC. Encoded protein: CASSFGTSGNYEQYF.

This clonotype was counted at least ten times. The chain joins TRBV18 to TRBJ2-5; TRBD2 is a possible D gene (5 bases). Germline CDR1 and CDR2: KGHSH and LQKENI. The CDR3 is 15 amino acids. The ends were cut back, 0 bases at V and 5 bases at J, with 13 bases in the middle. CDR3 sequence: CASSPPSGEQETQYF. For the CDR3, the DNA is TGTGCCAGCTCACCACCGTCCGGGGAGCAGGAGACCCAGTACTTC.

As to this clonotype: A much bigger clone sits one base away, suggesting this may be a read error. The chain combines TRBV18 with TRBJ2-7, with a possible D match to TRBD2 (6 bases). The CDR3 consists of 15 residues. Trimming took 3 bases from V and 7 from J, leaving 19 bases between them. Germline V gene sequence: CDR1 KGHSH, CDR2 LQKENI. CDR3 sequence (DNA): TGTGCCAGCTCACCGTACATGGCTAGCGAAATAGAGCAGTACTTC. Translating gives CASSPYMASEIEQYF.

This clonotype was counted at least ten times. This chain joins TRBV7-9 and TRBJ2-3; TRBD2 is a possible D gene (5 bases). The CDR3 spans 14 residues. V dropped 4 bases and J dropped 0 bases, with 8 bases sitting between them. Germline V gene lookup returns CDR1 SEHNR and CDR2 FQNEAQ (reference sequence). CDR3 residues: CASSSSGSTDTQYF. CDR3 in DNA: TGTGCCAGCAGCTCAAGCGGCAGCACAGATACGCAGTATTTT.

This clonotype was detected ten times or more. This chain's CDR3 is CASSPLSAPEQYF. For the CDR3, the DNA is TGTGCCAGCAGTCCCCTTTCGGCCCCGGAGCAGTACTTC. The V and J genes are TRBV27 and TRBJ2-7; D is unclear. V lost 5 bases and J lost 7, with 15 bases in between. The germline gives CDR1 MNHEY, CDR2 SMNVEV (reference sequence). This CDR3 is built from 13 residues.

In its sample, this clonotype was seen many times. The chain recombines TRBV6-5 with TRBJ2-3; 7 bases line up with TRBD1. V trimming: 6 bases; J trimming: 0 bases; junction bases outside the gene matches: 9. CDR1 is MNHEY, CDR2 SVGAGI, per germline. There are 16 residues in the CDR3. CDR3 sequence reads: CASRDTLGQSTDTQYF. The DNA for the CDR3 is TGTGCCAGCAGAGATACTCTGGGACAGAGCACAGATACGCAGTATTTT.

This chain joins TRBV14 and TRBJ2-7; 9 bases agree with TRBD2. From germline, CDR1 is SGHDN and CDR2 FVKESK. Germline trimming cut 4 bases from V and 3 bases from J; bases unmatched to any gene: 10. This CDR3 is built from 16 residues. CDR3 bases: TGTGCCAGCAGCCCCCTCGGCGGGGGGGGCGTCTACGAGCAGTACTTC. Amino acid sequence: CASSPLGGGGVYEQYF.

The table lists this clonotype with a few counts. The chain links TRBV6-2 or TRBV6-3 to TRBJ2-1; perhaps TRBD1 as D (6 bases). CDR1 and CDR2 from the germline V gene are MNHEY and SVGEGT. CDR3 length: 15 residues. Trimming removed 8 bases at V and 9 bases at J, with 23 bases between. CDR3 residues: CASQFAPGQLGEQFF. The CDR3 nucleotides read TGTGCCAGCCAATTTGCGCCAGGACAGTTAGGTGAGCAGTTCTTC.

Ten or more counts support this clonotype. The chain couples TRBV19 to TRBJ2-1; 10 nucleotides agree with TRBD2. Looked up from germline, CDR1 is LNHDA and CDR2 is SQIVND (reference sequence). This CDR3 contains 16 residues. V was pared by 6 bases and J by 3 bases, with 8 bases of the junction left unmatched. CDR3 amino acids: CASRREAGGNYNEQFF. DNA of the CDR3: TGTGCCAGTAGAAGGGAAGCGGGAGGGAACTACAATGAGCAGTTCTTC.

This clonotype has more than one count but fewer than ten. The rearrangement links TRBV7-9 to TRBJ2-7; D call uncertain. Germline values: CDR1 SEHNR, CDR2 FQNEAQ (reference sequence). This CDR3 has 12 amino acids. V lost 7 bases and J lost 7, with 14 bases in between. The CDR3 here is CASISGVNEQYF. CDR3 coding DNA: TGTGCCAGCATAAGTGGGGTTAATGAGCAGTACTTC.

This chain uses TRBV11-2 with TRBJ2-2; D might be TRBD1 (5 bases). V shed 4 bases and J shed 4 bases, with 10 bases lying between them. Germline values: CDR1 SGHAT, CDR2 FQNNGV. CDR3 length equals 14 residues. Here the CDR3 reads CASSSQGFTGELFF. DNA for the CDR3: TGTGCCAGCAGCTCTCAGGGTTTCACCGGGGAGCTGTTTTTT.

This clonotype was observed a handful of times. CDR3 residues: CASRPPGQGNTGELFF. In DNA, the CDR3 is TGTGCCAGCAGACCACCGGGACAGGGAAACACCGGGGAGCTGTTTTTT. This rearrangement joins TRBV12-3 or TRBV12-4 to TRBJ2-2, with 9 bases identical to TRBD1. The V segment lost 6 bases and the J segment 2 bases; nucleotides outside the gene matches: 7. The CDR3 has 16 residues.

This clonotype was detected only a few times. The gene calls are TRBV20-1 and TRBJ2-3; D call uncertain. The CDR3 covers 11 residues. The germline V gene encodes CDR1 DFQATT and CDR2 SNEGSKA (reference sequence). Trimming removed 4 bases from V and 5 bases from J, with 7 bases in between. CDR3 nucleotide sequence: TGCAGTGCTACTCTAGAAGATACGCAGTATTTT. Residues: CSATLEDTQYF.

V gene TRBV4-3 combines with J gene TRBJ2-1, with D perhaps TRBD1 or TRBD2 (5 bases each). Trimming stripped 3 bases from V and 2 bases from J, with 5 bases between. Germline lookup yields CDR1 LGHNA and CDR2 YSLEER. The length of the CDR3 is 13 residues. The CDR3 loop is CASSQGAYNEQFF. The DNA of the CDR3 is TGCGCCAGCAGCCAGGGGGCCTACAATGAGCAGTTCTTC.

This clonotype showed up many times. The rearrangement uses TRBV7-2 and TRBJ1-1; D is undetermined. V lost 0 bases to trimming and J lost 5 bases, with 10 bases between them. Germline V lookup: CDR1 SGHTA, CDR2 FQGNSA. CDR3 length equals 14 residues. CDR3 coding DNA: TGTGCCAGCAGCTTAGCCGTGGGGTCGACTGAAGCTTTCTTT. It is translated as CASSLAVGSTEAFF.

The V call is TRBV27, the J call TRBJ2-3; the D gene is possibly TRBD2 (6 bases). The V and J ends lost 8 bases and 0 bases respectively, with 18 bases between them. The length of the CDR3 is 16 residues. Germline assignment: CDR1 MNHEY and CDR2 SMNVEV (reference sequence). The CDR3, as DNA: TGTGCCAGCTCCCCGGGGCTAGCGCTTAGCACAGATACGCAGTATTTT. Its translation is CASSPGLALSTDTQYF.

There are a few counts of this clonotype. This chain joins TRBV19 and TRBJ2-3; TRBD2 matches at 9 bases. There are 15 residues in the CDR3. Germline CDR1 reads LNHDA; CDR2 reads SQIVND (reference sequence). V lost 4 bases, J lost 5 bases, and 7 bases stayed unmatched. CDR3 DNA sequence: TGTGCCAGTAGTACTAGCGGGGCAATTGGAGATACGCAGTATTTT. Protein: CASSTSGAIGDTQYF.